This T cell receptor (beta chain) stems from a study of blood T cell repertoires in COVID-19 (dated by TCRdb to 2019 to 2021). With respect to the entire study: Samples covering the acute and convalescent phases of COVID-19 were provided by collaborators in the United States, Italy and Spain. Nearly every sample came with metadata listing a de-identified subject ID, COVID-19 status, age in years and sex. The dataset comprised deeply sampled blood TCRbeta repertoires from subjects exposed to, actively infected with, or recovered from COVID-19. The samples were drawn from the first 160 participants of the ongoing ImmuneRACE study and from 1,200 or so subjects provided by 6 global collaborators. A freely available public database, intended as a resource for researchers studying the immune response to SARS-CoV-2, is where the repertoires were released. Where available, HLA class I and class II types were taken from metadata supplied by the sample provider and were not determined by assay-based typing. The prospective study material was composed of cDNA or gDNA derived from T cells, B-cell-depleted T cells, or PBMCs.

TCRbeta CDR3 regions were amplified from genomic DNA by means of the immunoSEQ Assay, a bias-controlled multiplex PCR. The study's own analysis went as follows. Within the assay, amplification of reference gene primers was used to estimate how many nucleated cells each sample contained. To quantify the absolute abundance of each unique TCRbeta CDR3 rearrangement, sequence reads were collapsed and filtered. For each sample, productive Simpson clonality was calculated by taking the square root of Simpson's diversity index across productive rearrangements. What TCRdb holds here is the immuneACCESS table cut down to in-frame rearrangements. Part of the clones is not present; checked against another copy, under half of the missing clones reflect an unresolved V gene, and the others are unexplained. The DNA was the basis for D and trimming; V, J and clone size are from that table. A total of roughly 68,000 clones appear in this sample, under 85% of them only once. The top ten hold around 9.4% of the sample.

Broader findings and caveats from the paper: Clinical and demographic metadata were provided uncurated, with the amount varying by source and participant.

On this clone itself: Its specific antigen is unknown. It has no much larger one-base neighbor in the sample; base qualities were not kept.

Each collaborating institution followed its own protocols to collect whole blood in K2EDTA tubes. Collaborator samples were shipped for TCRbeta analysis as frozen whole blood, isolated PBMCs, or DNA extracted from either sample type. V ends up 0 bases short and J 6 bases short, with an unmatched junction base count of 12. From cysteine to phenylalanine, the CDR3 is 18 amino acids long. Just CDR3 DNA is preserved here, 54 bases in frame from base 1. CDR1 and CDR2 (LGHDT, YNNKEL) derive from the germline V gene (reference sequence). This sequence uses TRBV3-1 (or the pseudogene TRBV3-2) and TRBJ1-4; TRBD1 agrees with 8 junctional bases. The sequenced material came from peripheral blood. The receptor comes from a woman between 45 and 65 years old with acute or convalescent COVID-19. DNA sequence: TGTGCCAGCAGCCAAGATCCCGCTTCGACAGGGGTGTATGAAAAACTGTTTTTT. The translation is CASSQDPASTGVYEKLFF.